Following are 17 T cell receptor beta chains from one sample sequenced in a study of breast tumors, draining lymph nodes, adjacent tissues. TCRdb re-analysed the multiplex PCR reads in MiXCR, keeping a single row per CDR3 protein. This sample carries around 250,000 distinct CDR3 sequences, less than 40% of them seen once, and the ten largest clones take 3% to 4%. Axillary draining lymph nodes of breast cancer patients supplied the node samples. Sequencing input: axillary lymph node tissue. All receptors come from a female donor with breast cancer. Some clones in this sample may be carry-over from other donors' samples.

The sample holds many counts of this clonotype. This rearrangement joins TRBV20-1 to TRBJ2-1; D ambiguous. Trimming took off 0 bases at V and 8 bases at J, with 5 bases between the two ends. Germline lookup yields CDR1 DFQATT and CDR2 SNEGSKA (reference sequence). This CDR3 spans 11 amino acids. As DNA, the CDR3 is TGCAGTGCTAGAGATCCGTATGAGCAGTTCTTC. Its protein product is CSARDPYEQFF.

As concerns this clonotype: At one end the junction does not follow the germline gene, possibly because of a read error. The chain joins TRBV6-6 to TRBJ1-2; D is unresolved. The CDR3 covers 9 residues. Germline loops: CDR1 MNHNY, CDR2 SVGAGI (reference sequence). CDR3 DNA sequence: TGTGCCAGCAGTTACCTCCAATTCTTC. This sequence encodes CASSYLQFF.

J is TRBJ1-4 and V is TRBV15, with 8 positions matching TRBD1. Germline assignment: CDR1 LNHNV and CDR2 YYDKDF (reference sequence). CDR3 length: 15 residues. Unmatched junction bases numbered 8, after V lost 3 bases and J lost 8 bases. CDR3 sequence (DNA): TGTGCCACCAGCAGGACGGCCGACAGGGGCGAAAAACTGTTTTTT. This encodes CATSRTADRGEKLFF.

This clonotype was seen many times. This chain's CDR3 is CSVEVPGLAINEQYF. As DNA, the CDR3 is TGCAGCGTTGAGGTTCCGGGACTAGCGATCAACGAGCAGTACTTC. V usage is TRBV29-1 and J usage is TRBJ2-7, with 10 bases fitting TRBD2. Losses at the gene ends were 3 bases for V and 5 bases for J; bases not matched to a gene: 10. CDR3 length equals 15 residues. Germline V CDR1 and CDR2: SQVTM, ANQGSEA.

This clonotype was seen at least ten times. The chain employs TRBV6-1 and TRBJ2-7; 8 nucleotides line up with TRBD2. CDR3 length: 17 amino acids. V shed 6 bases, J shed 5 bases, and the junction held 18 bases outside the gene matches. CDR1 and CDR2 from the germline V gene are MNHNS and SASEGT. CDR3 DNA sequence: TGTGCCAGCAGCGATCTCTCTCAGGACGGACTAGCCCACGAGCAGTACTTC. It encodes CASSDLSQDGLAHEQYF.

The rearrangement links TRBV2 to TRBJ2-7, with D uncertain. The CDR3 runs 18 residues. The germline V gene has CDR1 SNHLY and CDR2 FYNNEI. V was clipped by 5 bases and J by 0 bases, with 23 bases between them. CDR3 DNA sequence: TGTGCCAGCAGTAGCCAAGAATCCGGGCCAGCGAGCTCCTACGAGCAGTACTTC. Its translation: CASSSQESGPASSYEQYF.

Many counts were recorded for this clonotype. V gene TRBV12-3 or TRBV12-4 combines with J gene TRBJ2-3; the match to TRBD2 covers 13 bases. The CDR3 is made up of 16 amino acids. Trimming cost V 5 bases and J 2 bases; bases outside gene matches: 4. The CDR3 nucleotides are TGTGCCAGCAGTCTCGGGACTAGCGGGATCACAGATACGCAGTATTTT. This encodes CASSLGTSGITDTQYF.

At least ten counts were recorded for this clonotype. The chain uses TRBV5-1 and TRBJ2-7, with D possibly TRBD1 on 5 matching bases. Per the germline V gene, CDR1 is SGHRS and CDR2 is YFSETQ. The CDR3 covers 14 residues. Between the trimmed V and J ends, which lost 0 bases and 7 bases, there was a span of 14 bases. This CDR3 reads CASSLAVQGVEQYF. The CDR3 bases are TGCGCCAGCAGCTTGGCCGTGCAGGGCGTGGAGCAGTACTTC.

This clonotype was seen ten or more times. The V call is TRBV6-4, the J call TRBJ1-2; TRBD1 agrees at 10 bases. The CDR3 spans 14 residues. The trim removed 6 bases at V and 7 bases at J, leaving 8 bases unmatched. Per the germline V gene, CDR1 is MRHNA and CDR2 is SNTAGT. CDR3 sequence reads: CASRAGTGVGGYTF. The CDR3 bases are TGTGCCAGCAGGGCCGGGACAGGGGTTGGTGGCTACACCTTC.

The CDR3 is CASSPGTSGRKGEQYF. Written as DNA, the CDR3 is TGTGCCAGCAGCCCCGGGACTAGCGGGAGAAAGGGGGAGCAGTACTTC. The chain links TRBV9 to TRBJ2-7, with 14 bases lining up with TRBD2. CDR1 SGDLS and CDR2 YYNGEE come from the germline V gene. The CDR3 is made up of 16 amino acids. Trimming took 4 bases from V and 7 from J; bases not matched to a gene: 10.

The J gene is TRBJ1-2, the V gene TRBV24-1; D is possibly TRBD1 (5 bases). V dropped 5 bases and J dropped 3 bases, with 18 bases sitting between them. Germline-derived CDR1 and CDR2 are KGHDR and SFDVKD. The CDR3 runs 16 residues. The CDR3: CATSARALDSHYGYTF. CDR3 bases: TGTGCCACCAGTGCTAGGGCCCTAGACAGCCACTATGGCTACACCTTC.

This clonotype was recorded at least ten times. The chain uses TRBV29-1 and TRBJ2-3, with D maybe TRBD1 (5 bases). V was cut by 3 bases and J by 2 bases, with 9 bases left in between. Germline-derived CDR1 and CDR2 are SQVTM and ANQGSEA. The CDR3 runs 13 residues. CDR3 DNA: TGCAGCGTTGATCTAGGACACACAGATACGCAGTATTTT. It is translated as CSVDLGHTDTQYF.

The rearrangement links TRBV7-9 to TRBJ2-3, with 9 bases identical to TRBD2. J lost 14 bases, V lost 1 base, and 4 bases had no gene match. Germline V gene sequence: CDR1 SEHNR, CDR2 FQNEAQ (reference sequence). CDR3 size: 12 residues. In DNA, the CDR3 is TGTGCCAGCAGCTTAGATAGCGGGAGACGGTATTTT. This sequence encodes CASSLDSGRRYF.

Details on this clonotype: A single base separates this from a much larger clone, so it may be a read error. The V call is TRBV20-1, the J call TRBJ2-7, with 10 bases fitting TRBD2. Germline loops: CDR1 DFQATT, CDR2 SNEGSKA (reference sequence). There are 14 residues in the CDR3. V was pared by 2 bases and J by 6 bases, with 7 bases of the junction left unmatched. The CDR3 DNA is TGCAGTGCTAGACGGGGACTAGCGATCTTCGAGCAGTACTTC. It translates to CSARRGLAIFEQYF.

This clonotype has at least ten counts. The gene calls are TRBV10-3 and TRBJ2-7; 7 positions agree with TRBD2. V shed 8 bases, J shed 3 bases, and the junction held 7 bases outside the gene matches. The CDR3 sequence is 13 residues long. The V gene's germline CDR1 is ENHRY and CDR2 SYGVKD. Here the CDR3 DNA reads TGTGCCATCGGGACGGGGAGGGACTACGAGCAGTACTTC. Its protein product is CAIGTGRDYEQYF.

This chain joins TRBV2 and TRBJ2-7; D is unresolved. The CDR3 loop spans 11 amino acids. V was trimmed by 7 bases and J by 5 bases, leaving 9 bases between them. The germline CDR1 and CDR2 sequences are SNHLY and FYNNEI. The CDR3 is CASNNADEQYF. The CDR3 region has the DNA TGTGCCAGCAATAACGCGGACGAGCAGTACTTC.

This clonotype was detected many times. CDR3 nucleotide sequence: TGCAGTGCTAGCGGGGGGTGGGATCAGCCCCAGCATTTT. It is translated as CSASGGWDQPQHF. The rearrangement joins TRBV20-1 to TRBJ1-5; D is possibly TRBD1 (5 bases). The CDR3 loop spans 13 amino acids. Germline V lookup: CDR1 DFQATT, CDR2 SNEGSKA (reference sequence). V was trimmed by 3 bases and J by 5 bases, leaving 11 bases between them.